The rows below give T cell receptor beta chains drawn from one sample of a study of graft-versus-host responses after intestinal transplantation. No cognate antigen is known for these TCRs. Clones were sequenced by immunoSEQ multiplex PCR, and TCRdb holds only the in-frame ones, with some missing. The table lists over 85,000 clones, about 94% of them singletons. The material sequenced was unstimulated CD4+ T cells sorted from spleen or lymph node cells, taken before transplant. These receptors were taken from a human donor who was the organ donor for an intestinal transplant. CDR3s leave out the opening cysteine and the closing phenylalanine or tryptophan. The order of the fields is clone size, J gene, V gene, CDR3 protein. Some rows mark clone size as missing; the rest say once, few, many or name a class of expanded clone.

-	TRBJ1-1	TRBV9	ASSVAQFNTEAF
-	TRBJ1-2	TRBV7-2	ASSKGQGVYGYT
once	TRBJ2-3	TRBV27	ASRAGSGLSGRMGY
-	TRBJ1-6	TRBV6-5	ASSAGRGFSPLH
-	TRBJ2-4	TRBV28	ASSPLLALGLQNIQY
-	TRBJ1-6	TRBV6-1	ASRGDSSYNSPLH
-	TRBJ2-5	TRBV10-3	ATKASGGGVETQY
-	TRBJ2-6	TRBV27	ASSRRGTGANVLT
-	TRBJ2-7	TRBV11-3	ASSLAVTGSSYEQY
-	TRBJ1-6	TRBV11-3	ASSPRQGVGNSPLH
-	TRBJ1-2	TRBV7-8	ASSLVWRTGLPDYGYT
-	TRBJ2-1	TRBV10-3	AISLSGGRNEQF
-	TRBJ2-3	TRBV2	ASRDYPDTQY
once	TRBJ1-4	TRBV4-1	ASSQDEGVRGEKLF
-	TRBJ1-1	TRBV5-8	ASSFVGLKNTEAF
-	TRBJ2-1	TRBV9	ASSARDSKQGRDYNEQF
-	TRBJ2-7	TRBV6-1	ASTRPRQAAYEQY
-	TRBJ1-6	TRBV11-2	ASSLGSGPPYNSPLH
-	TRBJ2-7	TRBV7-3	ASSLVGDRGYEQY
-	TRBJ1-2	TRBV6-8	ASRDRGQPKGPNYGYT
few	TRBJ1-1	TRBV6-1	ASSERGANTEAF